This T cell receptor beta chain stems from a study of beta chain features in type 1 diabetes. Study outcomes and limitations: Insertions were fewer and deletions more numerous at VDJ junctions in type 1 diabetes patients.

Germline-derived CDR1 and CDR2 are KGHSH and LQKENI. V gave up 2 bases and J gave up 6 bases, with 14 bases separating them. CDR3 length: 14 amino acids. This clone was seen only a few times. The antigen remains undetermined. Of the isolated RNA, all was reverse transcribed, and so the sequenced material was expressed TCRB transcripts. TCRdb's copy holds only in-frame clones and misses some; the assay was immunoSEQ multiplex PCR. The table lists 310,000 or so clones, roughly 11% of them singletons, with just over 0.015% in the top ten. This clonotype was obtained from a woman younger than 45 in good health. Material for sequencing was naive CD4+ T cells from blood. The J gene is TRBJ2-7, the V gene TRBV18; tentative D call: TRBD2 (6 bases). The CDR3 sequence is CASSPTGGGSEQYF. In DNA, the CDR3 is TGTGCCAGCTCACCAACCGGGGGTGGTAGCGAGCAGTACTTC.